This passage covers 22 T cell receptor beta chains from one sample sequenced in a study of blood T cell repertoires in COVID-19. Profiling relied on immunoSEQ multiplex PCR, and the TCRdb table lists in-frame clones only, not all of them. The sample includes about 190,000 clones, less than 90% of them seen just once. The sample taken for sequencing was peripheral blood. The receptors shown here come from a man aged 25-40 years with acute or convalescent COVID-19.

The chain couples TRBV30 to TRBJ1-1; D is uncertain. The V gene's germline CDR1 is GTSNPN and CDR2 SVGIG (reference sequence). This CDR3 region has 12 residues. The V and J ends lost 5 bases and 2 bases respectively, with 9 bases between them. Here the CDR3 DNA reads TGTGCCTGGGGACGGGAAAACACTGAAGCTTTCTTT. It is translated as CAWGRENTEAFF.

The CDR3 spells CASLNVRTNEKLFF. CDR3 nucleotide sequence: TGTGCCAGTCTTAATGTTAGAACTAATGAAAAACTGTTTTTT. The V gene is TRBV28, the J gene TRBJ1-4; no firm D call. The length of the CDR3 is 14 residues. Germline CDR1 MDHEN, CDR2 SYDVKM. V dropped 9 bases and J dropped 1 base, with 12 bases sitting between them.

The chain is built from TRBV28 and TRBJ1-1; D is perhaps TRBD1 (5 bases). Trimming pared 4 bases from V and 3 bases from J, leaving 12 bases between. Germline V gene sequence: CDR1 MDHEN, CDR2 SYDVKM. The CDR3 loop spans 14 amino acids. The CDR3 region is CASSSGIEDTEAFF. The CDR3 DNA reads as TGTGCCAGCAGTTCAGGGATTGAGGACACTGAAGCTTTCTTT.

J is TRBJ2-1 and V is TRBV7-3; tentatively, D is TRBD1 (6 bases). The CDR3 is 14 amino acids. V was pared by 1 base and J by 6 bases, with 10 bases between. Germline CDR1 SGHTA, CDR2 FQGTGA. The CDR3 coding sequence is TGTGCCAGCAGCTTAAACAGGGTTGCCAATGAGCAGTTCTTC. Residues: CASSLNRVANEQFF. Combining the CDR3 with reference TRBV7-3 and TRBJ2-1 gives the whole variable domain GAGVSQTPSNKVTEKGKYVELRCDPISGHTALYWYRQSLGQGPEFLIYFQGTGAADDSGLPNDRFFAVRPEGSVSTLKIQRTERGDSAVYLCASSLNRVANEQFFGPGTRLTVL.

This clone showed up just once. The chain joins TRBV4-1 to TRBJ1-5; D is undetermined. V lost 1 base and J 6 bases, leaving 13 bases between the germline ends. Germline V gene data show CDR1 as MGHRA and CDR2 as YSYEKL. The CDR3 is 15 amino acids. CDR3 sequence: CASSQVGRTSQPQHF. The CDR3 coding sequence is TGCGCCAGCAGCCAAGTGGGCAGAACAAGTCAGCCCCAGCATTTT.

J is TRBJ2-3 and V is TRBV19; D is uncertain. There are 13 residues in the CDR3. Trimming took 6 bases from V and 0 from J, leaving 7 bases between them. Germline V gives CDR1 LNHDA, CDR2 SQIVND (reference sequence). The CDR3 coding sequence is TGTGCCAGTAGAACGGGTAGCACAGATACGCAGTATTTT. Its translation is CASRTGSTDTQYF.

The V gene is TRBV10-3, the J gene TRBJ1-6; D is ambiguous. The CDR3 loop spans 14 amino acids. Trimming cost V 3 bases and J 8 bases, with 11 bases left between them. Germline CDR1 ENHRY, CDR2 SYGVKD. CDR3 in DNA: TGTGCCATCAGTGATTCGGGGTTTTATTCACCCCTCCACTTT. Amino acid sequence: CAISDSGFYSPLHF.

The chain uses TRBV7-3 and TRBJ2-3, with 8 nucleotides matching TRBD2. There are 15 residues in the CDR3. The J segment lost 4 bases and the V segment lost 1 base, leaving 4 bases of the junction unmatched. Germline lookup yields CDR1 SGHTA and CDR2 FQGTGA. The CDR3: CASSLNTGGADTQYF. CDR3 nucleotides: TGTGCCAGCAGCTTAAATACGGGAGGGGCAGATACGCAGTATTTT.

This chain connects TRBV3-1 (or the pseudogene TRBV3-2) to TRBJ2-7, with 10 nucleotides matching TRBD1. Germline trimming cut 7 bases from V and 7 bases from J; bases unmatched to any gene: 13. The CDR3 has 15 amino acids. The germline V gene encodes CDR1 LGHDT and CDR2 YNNKEL (reference sequence). CDR3 DNA: TGTGCCAGCAACGCACCGGGACAGGGGAGTAAGGAGCAGTACTTC. Amino acids: CASNAPGQGSKEQYF.

This clone appeared a single time. This chain uses TRBV18 with TRBJ2-1; 9 nucleotides match TRBD1. CDR1 and CDR2 (germline): KGHSH, LQKENI. The CDR3 runs to 16 residues. Trimming took 3 bases from V and 2 from J; bases not matched to a gene: 5. CDR3 sequence (DNA): TGTGCCAGCTCACCTCCGGGACAGGGACCCTACAATGAGCAGTTCTTC. Translating gives CASSPPGQGPYNEQFF.

The V gene is TRBV11-1, the J gene TRBJ2-2; possible D gene TRBD2, 5 bases. The germline CDR1 and CDR2 sequences are SGHAT and FQDESV (reference sequence). The CDR3 has 14 amino acids. The V end lost 4 bases, the J end lost 5 bases, and 11 bases lay between the germline ends. This chain's CDR3 is CASSSTIETGELFF. CDR3 DNA sequence: TGTGCCAGCAGCTCGACTATTGAAACCGGGGAGCTGTTTTTT.

The V and J genes are TRBV4-1 and TRBJ2-2, with 7 bases lining up with TRBD2. CDR1 and CDR2 from the germline V gene are MGHRA and YSYEKL. V was pared by 4 bases and J by 2 bases, with 1 base of the junction left unmatched. There are 14 residues in the CDR3. CDR3 DNA: TGCGCCAGCAGCCTAGCGGGCAACACCGGGGAGCTGTTTTTT. Protein product: CASSLAGNTGELFF.

This clone was seen a single time. The V and J genes are TRBV5-1 and TRBJ2-7; D gene unclear. This CDR3 comprises 14 residues. Between the trimmed V and J ends, which lost 1 base and 5 bases, there was a span of 13 bases. CDR1 is SGHRS and CDR2 is YFSETQ in the germline V gene. The CDR3 sequence: CASSLLVGVNEQYF. The CDR3 DNA is TGCGCCAGCAGCTTGCTTGTGGGCGTCAACGAGCAGTACTTC. Using reference TRBV5-1 and TRBJ2-7 for the parts outside the CDR3, the full variable domain is KAGVTQTPRYLIKTRGQQVTLSCSPISGHRSVSWYQQTPGQGLQFLFEYFSETQRNKGNFPGRFSGRQFSNSRSEMNVSTLELGDSALYLCASSLLVGVNEQYFGPGTRLTVT.

This chain connects TRBV28 to TRBJ1-1, with D hard to call. This CDR3 contains 13 residues. Trimming cost V 3 bases and J 5 bases, with 10 bases left between them. CDR1 and CDR2 (germline): MDHEN, SYDVKM. CDR3 region: CASSFYSETEAFF. In DNA, the CDR3 is TGTGCCAGCAGTTTCTACAGTGAGACTGAAGCTTTCTTT. Based on the CDR3 plus reference TRBV28 and TRBJ1-1, the full variable domain is DVKVTQSSRYLVKRTGEKVFLECVQDMDHENMFWYRQDPGLGLRLIYFSYDVKMKEKGDIPEGYSVSREKKERFSLILESASTNQTSMYLCASSFYSETEAFFGQGTRLTVV.

This chain uses TRBV3-1 (or the pseudogene TRBV3-2) with TRBJ1-2, with 7 bases matching TRBD1. CDR1 and CDR2 (germline): LGHDT, YNNKEL (reference sequence). The V and J ends lost 3 bases and 4 bases, in that order; junction bases with no gene match: 11. The CDR3 spans 16 residues. CDR3 in amino acids: CASSHRGQALVYGYTF. The DNA of the CDR3 is TGTGCCAGCAGCCACAGAGGACAGGCTCTGGTCTATGGCTACACCTTC.

The chain is built from TRBV24-1 and TRBJ2-7; D is perhaps TRBD2 (5 bases). The CDR3 runs 16 residues. Looked up from germline, CDR1 is KGHDR and CDR2 is SFDVKD. V lost 4 bases and J lost 2, with 17 bases in between. The CDR3, as DNA: TGTGCCACCAGTGACCCCTCGGACGGGAATCCCTACGAGCAGTACTTC. It codes for CATSDPSDGNPYEQYF.

The chain links TRBV30 to TRBJ1-3; D is possibly TRBD1 (5 bases). The germline V gene has CDR1 GTSNPN and CDR2 SVGIG (reference sequence). The V and J ends lost 2 bases and 0 bases respectively, with 11 bases between them. The CDR3 spans 15 residues. CDR3 nucleotides: TGTGCCTGGAGTATCGACAGCCGCTCTGGAAACACCATATATTTT. It encodes CAWSIDSRSGNTIYF.

The chain links TRBV12-5 to TRBJ2-7; 8 bases map to TRBD1. Germline V lookup: CDR1 LGHNT, CDR2 FRNRAP. Trimming removed 6 bases from V and 3 bases from J; junction bases left unmatched: 10. There are 15 residues in the CDR3. CDR3 amino acids: CASGPPRTGNYEQYF. CDR3 bases: TGTGCTAGTGGACCGCCCCGGACAGGGAACTACGAGCAGTACTTC.

The chain combines TRBV20-1 with TRBJ1-2; D unresolved. This CDR3 has 11 residues. Germline V lookup: CDR1 DFQATT, CDR2 SNEGSKA (reference sequence). V lost 6 bases, J lost 5 bases, and 10 bases lay in between. Here the CDR3 reads CSALEVYGYTF. CDR3 in DNA: TGCAGTGCGCTTGAGGTTTATGGCTACACCTTC.

This clone occurred a few times. This chain joins TRBV2 and TRBJ2-1, with 7 bases fitting TRBD1. V shed 6 bases, J shed 0 bases, and the junction held 5 bases outside the gene matches. The CDR3 consists of 15 residues. The germline gives CDR1 SNHLY, CDR2 FYNNEI. The CDR3 region is CASREPGGSYNEQFF. DNA of the CDR3: TGTGCCAGCAGGGAGCCAGGGGGCTCCTACAATGAGCAGTTCTTC.

V is TRBV2 and J is TRBJ2-1; 8 nucleotides agree with TRBD1. The CDR3 is 16 amino acids. The ends lost 5 bases at V and 6 bases at J; junction bases unmatched: 12. Per the germline V gene, CDR1 is SNHLY and CDR2 is FYNNEI. The CDR3 here is CASSPDTMTGANEQFF. The CDR3 DNA is TGTGCCAGCAGTCCCGATACCATGACAGGGGCCAATGAGCAGTTCTTC.

CDR3: CASSRGGSTEAFF. As DNA, the CDR3 is TGCGCCAGCAGCCGGGGGGGTAGCACTGAAGCTTTCTTT. This chain connects TRBV4-1 to TRBJ1-1, with TRBD1 as a possible D gene (5 bases). The CDR3 sequence is 13 residues long. Per germline, CDR1 MGHRA and CDR2 YSYEKL. With 4 bases removed from V and 4 bases from J, the gap between germline ends came to 10 bases.